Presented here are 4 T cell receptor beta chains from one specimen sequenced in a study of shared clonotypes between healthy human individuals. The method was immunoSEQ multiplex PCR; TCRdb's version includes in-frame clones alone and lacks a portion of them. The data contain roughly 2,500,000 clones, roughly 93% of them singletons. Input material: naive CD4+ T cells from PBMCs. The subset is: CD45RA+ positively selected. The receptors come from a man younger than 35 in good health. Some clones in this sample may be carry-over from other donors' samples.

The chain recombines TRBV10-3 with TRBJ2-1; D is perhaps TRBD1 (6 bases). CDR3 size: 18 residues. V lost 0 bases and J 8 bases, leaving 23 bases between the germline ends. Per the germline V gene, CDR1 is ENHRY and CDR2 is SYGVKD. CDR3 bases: TGTGCCATCAGTGAGTCACTAGGGAAACAGGGCTACGTCCATGAGCAGTTCTTC. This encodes CAISESLGKQGYVHEQFF.

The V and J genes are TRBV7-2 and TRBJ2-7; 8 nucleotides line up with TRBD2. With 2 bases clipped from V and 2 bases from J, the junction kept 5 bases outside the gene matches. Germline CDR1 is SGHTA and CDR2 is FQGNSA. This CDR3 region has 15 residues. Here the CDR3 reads CASSLRTSKPYEQYF. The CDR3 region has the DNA TGTGCCAGCAGCTTAAGGACTAGCAAACCCTACGAGCAGTACTTC.

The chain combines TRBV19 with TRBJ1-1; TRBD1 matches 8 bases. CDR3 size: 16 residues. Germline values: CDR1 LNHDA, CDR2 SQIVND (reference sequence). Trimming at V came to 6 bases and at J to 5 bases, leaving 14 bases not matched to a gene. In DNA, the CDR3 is TGTGCCAGTAGCCTCAGGGGGCTGGGGGGAGGTACTGAAGCTTTCTTT. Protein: CASSLRGLGGGTEAFF.

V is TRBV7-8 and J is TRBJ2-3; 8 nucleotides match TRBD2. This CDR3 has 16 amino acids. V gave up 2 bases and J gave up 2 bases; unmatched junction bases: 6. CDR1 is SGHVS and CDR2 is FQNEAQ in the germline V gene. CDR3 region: CASSLIAGGPTDTQYF. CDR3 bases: TGTGCCAGCAGCTTAATTGCGGGAGGACCCACAGATACGCAGTATTTT.